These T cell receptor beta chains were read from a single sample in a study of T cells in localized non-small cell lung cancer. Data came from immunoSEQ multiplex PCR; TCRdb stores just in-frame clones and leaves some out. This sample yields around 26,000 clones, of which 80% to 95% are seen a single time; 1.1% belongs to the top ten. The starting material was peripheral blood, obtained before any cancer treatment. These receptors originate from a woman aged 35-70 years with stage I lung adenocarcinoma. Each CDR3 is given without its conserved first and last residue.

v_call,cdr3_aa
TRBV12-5,ASAPRAVATEAF
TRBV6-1,ASRPGSPTEAF
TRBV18,ASSLQQPPTSGSNEQF
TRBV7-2,ASSSSNTDTQY
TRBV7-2,ASSSDSSRDTQY
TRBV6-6,ASSRTANTGELF
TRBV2,ASRVGAGGPFGYT
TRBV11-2,ASSFSQYEKLF
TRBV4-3,ASSHQVGSGTEGYT
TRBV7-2,ASSGEVLETQY
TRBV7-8,ASSFWQRNEKLF
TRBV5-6,ASSFGVREYTDTQY
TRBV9,ASSAEVTSSTDTQY
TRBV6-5,ASRRGQGAVGYT
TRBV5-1,ASSLGSRGETQY
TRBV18,ASSPGRNTEAF
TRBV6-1,ASSDYTGTLSETQY
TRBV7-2,ASLDRGTNGYT
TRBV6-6,ASSSGTGVGYT
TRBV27,ASSFGTGSEKLF
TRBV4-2,ASSQGRDMSTDTQY
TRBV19,ASSIEGQIYGYT
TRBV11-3,ASSLESQGDNEQF
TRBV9,ASSPWGRNTEAF
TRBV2,ASTLGWTGVGGYT
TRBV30,ALDPGPGTEAF
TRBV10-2,ASLGQGRWEQF
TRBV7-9,ASSPRQGGYEQY
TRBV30,AWRDRGPETQY
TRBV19,ASSGTAAADGGNTIY
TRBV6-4,ASSDSGLNTGELF
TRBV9,ASSTTPGQGATGYT